This T cell receptor beta chain was identified in a study of blood T cell repertoires in COVID-19. Study-wide context: Sample material is recorded as cDNA or gDNA derived from T cells, B-cell-depleted T cells, or PBMCs.

The V gene's germline CDR1 is LGHNA and CDR2 YSLEER. There are 16 residues in the CDR3. Germline trimming cut 1 base from V and 3 bases from J; bases unmatched to any gene: 2. Libraries were prepared by immunoSEQ multiplex PCR; TCRdb keeps only in-frame clonotypes and omits some of them. The data show around 250,000 clones, about 91% seen once. Assignments of participants to cohorts depended upon their own reported clinical history. The specimen sequenced was PBMCs or T cells enriched from blood (not recorded which). J is TRBJ1-6 and V is TRBV4-3, with 8 nucleotides matching TRBD1. The sequence derives from a woman in her 40s with acute COVID-19. Here the CDR3 DNA reads TGCGCCAGCAGCCAAGTTGGGACAGGCTATAATTCACCCCTCCACTTT. This sequence encodes CASSQVGTGYNSPLHF.